This entry is about one T cell receptor (beta chain). The entry originates in a study of control samples from healthy donors and cancer patients. Using immunoSEQ multiplex PCR, the repertoire was profiled, and TCRdb retains in-frame clones only, with some absent. The repertoire includes 150,000 to 200,000 clones, roughly 89% of them detected once, and about 1.6% sits in the top ten. The V segment lost 3 bases and the J segment 0 bases; nucleotides outside the gene matches: 4. From germline, CDR1 is SNHLY and CDR2 FYNNEI. This CDR3 spans 16 amino acids. The sequence derives from a woman aged 25 to 39 in good health. The sequenced material came from blood. The chain uses TRBV2 and TRBJ2-5; 10 bases map to TRBD2. Here the CDR3 reads CASSDPSGGNQETQYF. CDR3 DNA sequence: TGTGCCAGCAGTGACCCTAGCGGGGGAAACCAAGAGACCCAGTACTTC.